The rows below give T cell receptor beta chains drawn from one sample of a study of T-cell memory formation after mild COVID-19. TCRdb re-called the 5' RACE reads with MiXCR, one entry per CDR3 protein. The sample contains 580,000 or so distinct CDR3 sequences, roughly 17% of which appear only once. The specimen was PBMCs or a T cell subset sorted from them (not recorded which). The receptors shown here come from an adult woman who had mild COVID-19 (a few samples of this study predate the infection). Cell type and time point are not known. The CDR3 runs from the conserved cysteine through the conserved F or W. D genes are given only for firm matches. Rows give clone size only sometimes, using once, few, many, or a class for an expanded clone.

CDR3 DNA	CDR3 protein	J gene	clone size	D gene	V gene
TGCGCCAGCAGCTTATACAGGGGTGGGATGAACACTGAAGCTTTCTTT	CASSLYRGGMNTEAFF	TRBJ1-1	-	TRBD1	TRBV5-1
TGCGCCAGCAGCCCCCAACAGGGGGCGGCGAGGGAGACCCAGTACTTC	CASSPQQGAARETQYF	TRBJ2-5	-	TRBD1	TRBV5-1
TGTGCCAGCAGCTCTCCTTTCTTAGCGGGAGGGAGAGATACGCAGTATTTT	CASSSPFLAGGRDTQYF	TRBJ2-3	-	TRBD2	TRBV7-8
TGTGCCAAGAGACAGGGTGCCACCGGGGAGCTGTTTTTT	CAKRQGATGELFF	TRBJ2-2	-	TRBD1	TRBV10-3
TGTGCCAGCTCACCCGGGACTAGTGAGGGTACGCAGTATTTT	CASSPGTSEGTQYF	TRBJ2-3	-	TRBD2	TRBV18
TGCAGTGCCAAGCCCTATCTGGGGAAACGAGCGGGAGGGCCGCACAATGAGCAGTTCTTC	CSAKPYLGKRAGGPHNEQFF	TRBJ2-1	-	TRBD2	TRBV20-1
TGCGCCAGCAGTCCCGGCCCTGTGGAGACCCAGTACTTC	CASSPGPVETQYF	TRBJ2-5	-	-	TRBV5-1
TGTGCCGGCAGCTTAGGAGAGTATGAGCAGTTCTTC	CAGSLGEYEQFF	TRBJ2-1	-	-	TRBV7-9
TGTGCCAGCACCTCTCGACAATCCATCACTGAAGCTTTCTTT	CASTSRQSITEAFF	TRBJ1-1	-	-	TRBV12-3/TRBV12-4
TGTGCCAGCAGGCCGACAGCGAAGAAAACAGATACGCAGTATTTT	CASRPTAKKTDTQYF	TRBJ2-3	-	-	TRBV7-6
TGTGCCAGCAGCCTGCCGGGGGGAGAGTACGAGCAGTACTTC	CASSLPGGEYEQYF	TRBJ2-7	many	TRBD2	TRBV4-2
TGTGCCAGCAGTCCTACGGGACAATATTTAGCCAAAAACATTCAGTACTTC	CASSPTGQYLAKNIQYF	TRBJ2-4	-	-	TRBV7-9
TGTGCCAGCAGCGTATGGACTAGGTCCAATGAGCAGTTCTTC	CASSVWTRSNEQFF	TRBJ2-1	-	TRBD2	TRBV7-2
TGTGCCAGCTCACCCGGTCAGGGGGCGGGCGAGCAGTACTTC	CASSPGQGAGEQYF	TRBJ2-7	few	TRBD1	TRBV18
TGTGCCAGCAGCCAAGAATTGGGGACCCAGTACTTC	CASSQELGTQYF	TRBJ2-5	few	-	TRBV14
TGTGCCATCAGAGGTAGGGACGTATCCTACGAGCAGTACTTC	CAIRGRDVSYEQYF	TRBJ2-7	few	-	TRBV6-2/TRBV6-3
TGTGCCAGCAGTTCTAGGGACCAAGACTATGGCTACACCTTC	CASSSRDQDYGYTF	TRBJ1-2	-	-	TRBV12-3/TRBV12-4
TGTGCCAGCAGCTTCGGCGGGAGTCCGTACAATGAGCAGTTCTTC	CASSFGGSPYNEQFF	TRBJ2-1	few	TRBD2	TRBV7-2
TGTGCCAGCAGCCTCGGGGCGGGGGGCCTTACCGGGGAGCTGTTTTTT	CASSLGAGGLTGELFF	TRBJ2-2	-	TRBD2	TRBV2
TGCGCCAGCAGCTTGGCCGGAGGGAATCGCAATGAGCAGTTCTTC	CASSLAGGNRNEQFF	TRBJ2-1	-	-	TRBV5-1
TGTGCCAGCACCTTGGTGTGGGGGATCTCTGGGGCCAACGTCCTGACTTTC	CASTLVWGISGANVLTF	TRBJ2-6	few	-	TRBV7-2
TGTGCCACCTCGCGGGGGTCCAACTCAGATACGCAGTATTTT	CATSRGSNSDTQYF	TRBJ2-3	-	TRBD2	TRBV15
TGTGCCAGCCTATCAACAGGGCTGACTGAAGCTTTCTTT	CASLSTGLTEAFF	TRBJ1-1	-	-	TRBV12-3/TRBV12-4
TGTGCCAGCAGCTTAGGCGGTTCCGGAACAAACACTGAAGCTTTCTTT	CASSLGGSGTNTEAFF	TRBJ1-1	many	-	TRBV7-6
TGTGCCTGGAGTCCGAAATACTCGGGACAGGATAATCAGCCCCAGCATTTT	CAWSPKYSGQDNQPQHF	TRBJ1-5	-	TRBD1	TRBV30
TGTGCCAGCTCATCAAGTCGGATGATCTACGAGCAGTACTTC	CASSSSRMIYEQYF	TRBJ2-7	few	-	TRBV18
TGTGCCAGCAGCCAAGGAGGGGGACAGCCCCTCACCGGGGAGCTGTTTTTT	CASSQGGGQPLTGELFF	TRBJ2-2	many	TRBD1	TRBV3-1
TGTGCCAGCAGTGGGCCAGGGGGACAGTCTGAAAAACTGTTTTTT	CASSGPGGQSEKLFF	TRBJ1-4	-	TRBD1	TRBV2
TGTGCCAGCAGCTTGTTCAGGGTGTACAATGAGCAGTTCTTC	CASSLFRVYNEQFF	TRBJ2-1	-	-	TRBV5-4
TGTGCCAGCAGCCCTCGCCCCGGACAAACGAATGGCTACACCTTC	CASSPRPGQTNGYTF	TRBJ1-2	-	-	TRBV5-5
TGCGCCAGCAGCTCCAATAACCAGAACACCGGGGAGCTGTTTTTT	CASSSNNQNTGELFF	TRBJ2-2	many	-	TRBV5-1
TGTGCCAGCAGCTTAGCGAGAGACAGAATCTACGAGCAGTACTTC	CASSLARDRIYEQYF	TRBJ2-7	-	-	TRBV7-6
TGCAGTGCTAGTACGACAGGGAGTGGGGGCCCCTATAGCAATCAGCCCCAGCATTTT	CSASTTGSGGPYSNQPQHF	TRBJ1-5	-	TRBD1	TRBV20-1
TGTGCCAGCAGTTATTCCGGGGGGACTAGCACAGATACGCAGTATTTT	CASSYSGGTSTDTQYF	TRBJ2-3	few	TRBD2	TRBV6-5
TGCGCCAGCAGCCAAGGGAGCCTGCAGTTCTTC	CASSQGSLQFF	TRBJ2-1	-	-	TRBV4-3
TGTGCCAGCAGCCAAATAGACATAGAAGCTTTCTTT	CASSQIDIEAFF	TRBJ1-1	-	-	TRBV3-2
TGTGCCAGCAGTAACTCCAGGACAGGGCTCTACGAGCAGTACTTC	CASSNSRTGLYEQYF	TRBJ2-7	-	TRBD1	TRBV25-1
TGCGCCAGCAATCCCGCTAAACTAGCGGGAGTTGATGAGCAGTTCTTC	CASNPAKLAGVDEQFF	TRBJ2-1	-	TRBD2	TRBV5-1
TGTGCCAGCAGTTTATTAACAGGGGGCCATAACTATGGCTACACCTTC	CASSLLTGGHNYGYTF	TRBJ1-2	few	TRBD1	TRBV27
TGCGCCAGCAGCCAAGTCCCGGGGCAGAGCTATGGCTACACCTTC	CASSQVPGQSYGYTF	TRBJ1-2	-	-	TRBV4-1